Listed here are 18 T cell receptor beta chains from one sample, sequenced in a study of metastatic and nonmetastatic thyroid tumors. TCRdb re-called clones from the PCR reads using MiXCR. The sample has fewer than 15,000 clones, around 30% seen once. No patient received treatment before thyroid surgery. The sequenced sample consisted of tumor tissue. The receptors were sampled from a female donor with papillary thyroid cancer or a benign thyroid nodule (not recorded which). Some clones in this sample may be carry-over from other donors' samples.

This clone has just a few counts. CDR3 nucleotide sequence: TGTGCCAGCAGCTTAGGGGACCTCTATGGCTACACCTTC. Its translation: CASSLGDLYGYTF. The chain employs TRBV7-2 and TRBJ1-2; D perhaps matches TRBD1 (5 bases). The CDR3 consists of 13 residues. The germline V gene encodes CDR1 SGHTA and CDR2 FQGNSA. Trimming cost V 1 base and J 4 bases, with 7 bases left between them.

This clone was picked up one time. V gene TRBV4-1 combines with J gene TRBJ2-7, with D perhaps matching TRBD1 or TRBD2 (5 bases each). The CDR3 is made up of 13 amino acids. Germline-derived CDR1 and CDR2 are MGHRA and YSYEKL. Trimming shortened V by 4 bases and J by 7 bases, and 14 bases separated the two germline ends. CDR3 sequence (DNA): TGCGCCAGCAGCCTAGGGGAGTCGAGGGAGCAGTACTTC. This gives the protein CASSLGESREQYF.

Within the sample, this clone is medium-sized. Other DNA sequences in this sample translate to the same CDR3. This rearrangement joins TRBV4-1 to TRBJ2-7; D is possibly TRBD1 or TRBD2 (6 bases each). V gave up 0 bases and J gave up 0 bases, with 9 bases separating them. Germline CDR1 is MGHRA and CDR2 is YSYEKL. This CDR3 is built from 15 residues. The DNA for the CDR3 is TGCGCCAGCAGCCAAGAACGGGGGCCCTCCTACGAGCAGTACTTC. It specifies CASSQERGPSYEQYF.

In regard to this clone: One junction end disagrees with the germline gene, perhaps due to a read error. The genes are TRBV27 and TRBJ2-6; possibly TRBD1 for D (6 bases). The CDR3 extends over 17 amino acids. Germline CDR1 MNHEY, CDR2 SMNVEV (reference sequence). CDR3 loop: CASSVRGGSSGDNVLTF. DNA of the CDR3: TGTGCCAGCAGTGTCAGGGGTGGTAGCTCTGGGGACAACGTGCTGACTTTC. Full variable domain (remainder filled in from reference TRBV27 and TRBJ2-6): EAQVTQNPRYLITVTGKKLTVTCSQNMNHEYMSWYRQDPGLGLRQIYYSMNVEVTDKGDVPEGYKVSRKEKRNFPLILESPSPNQTSLYFCASSVRGGSSGDNVLTFGAGSRLTVL.

By its share, this clone is medium-sized. This sequence joins TRBV20-1 and TRBJ2-1; 13 nucleotides line up with TRBD2. The germline V gene encodes CDR1 DFQATT and CDR2 SNEGSKA (reference sequence). The CDR3 consists of 14 residues. J lost 10 bases, V lost 1 base, and 4 bases had no gene match. CDR3 in amino acids: CSARGTSGRAEQFF. DNA of the CDR3: TGCAGTGCTAGAGGGACTAGCGGGAGAGCAGAGCAGTTCTTC.

This clone has a single count. The chain employs TRBV30 and TRBJ2-1; TRBD2 matches 12 bases. V trimming: 2 bases; J trimming: 5 bases; junction bases outside the gene matches: 10. The CDR3 consists of 17 residues. The germline gives CDR1 GTSNPN, CDR2 SVGIG (reference sequence). CDR3 DNA sequence: TGTGCCTGGAGTAAATCGCGGACTAGCGGGAAGAACAATGAGCAGTTCTTC. This gives the protein CAWSKSRTSGKNNEQFF.

Turning to this clone: Possible read error: a much larger clone is one base away. This sequence joins TRBV5-6 and TRBJ1-1, with D maybe TRBD1 (5 bases). The CDR3 totals 12 residues. The germline gives CDR1 SGHDT, CDR2 YYEEEE. The V and J ends lost 3 bases and 8 bases respectively, with 11 bases between them. Written as DNA, the CDR3 is TGTGCCAGCAGCTCCCGGGGCTTGGAAGCTTTCTTT. Encoded protein: CASSSRGLEAFF.

About this clone: The sample holds other DNA sequences that translate to the same CDR3. J is TRBJ1-2 and V is TRBV7-2, with TRBD1 matching 10 bases. The V gene end was trimmed by 6 bases and the J gene end by 7 bases; junction bases not matched to a gene: 8. The CDR3 is 14 amino acids. Per germline, CDR1 SGHTA and CDR2 FQGNSA. For the CDR3, the DNA is TGTGCCAGCAGTCCCGGGACAGGGGAGGCTGGCTACACCTTC. Translated: CASSPGTGEAGYTF.

This clone was seen a handful of times. The rearrangement links TRBV6-1 to TRBJ1-3; no clear D. Germline loops: CDR1 MNHNS, CDR2 SASEGT. V was cut by 1 base and J by 0 bases, with 7 bases left in between. The CDR3 has 15 amino acids. In nucleotides, the CDR3 is TGTGCCAGCAGTGAAGTGATGGGCTCTGGAAACACCATATATTTT. It yields the protein CASSEVMGSGNTIYF.

This clone is judged medium-sized. The chain recombines TRBV6-4 with TRBJ2-2, with D perhaps matching TRBD1 (6 bases). The germline V gene encodes CDR1 MRHNA and CDR2 SNTAGT. CDR3 size: 14 residues. Trimming removed 3 bases from V and 6 bases from J, with 11 bases in between. CDR3 in amino acids: CASSEVGAAGELFF. The DNA of the CDR3 is TGTGCCAGCAGTGAAGTGGGGGCCGCCGGGGAGCTGTTTTTT.

By share, this clone ranks as medium-sized. This chain links TRBV2 with TRBJ2-2; 7 bases match TRBD1. There are 14 residues in the CDR3. The V and J ends lost 6 bases and 3 bases, in that order; junction bases with no gene match: 4. CDR1 and CDR2 (germline): SNHLY, FYNNEI. DNA of the CDR3: TGTGCCAGCAGCCTACAGGGGTACACCGGGGAGCTGTTTTTT. Encoded protein: CASSLQGYTGELFF.

As to this clone: Mismatch with germline at one junction end may stem from a read error. V is TRBV19 and J is TRBJ2-3; 7 bases are a match to TRBD2. The CDR3 runs to 15 residues. Germline CDR1 reads LNHDA; CDR2 reads SQIVND (reference sequence). The chain's CDR3 is CASKQRDSRADKQYF. CDR3 nucleotide sequence: TGTGCCAGTAAGCAGCGGGATTCCAGGGCAGATAAGCAGTATTTT.

In this sample, this clone is medium-sized (0.01 to 0.1%). J is TRBJ1-1 and V is TRBV6-2 or TRBV6-3; TRBD1 is a possible D gene (5 bases). Germline V gene sequence: CDR1 MNHEY, CDR2 SVGEGT. V was cut by 10 bases and J by 9 bases, with 15 bases left in between. The CDR3 length is 11 residues. In DNA, the CDR3 is TGTGCCACCCGACTGGGGCAGAAAGCTTTCTTT. Translated: CATRLGQKAFF.

In the case of this clone: A single base separates this from a much larger clone, so it may be a read error. The same CDR3 also results from other DNA sequences found in this sample. This chain uses TRBV3-1 with TRBJ2-2; TRBD2 might be the D (5 bases). The germline CDR1 and CDR2 sequences are LGHDT and YNNKEL (reference sequence). Trimming pared 0 bases from V and 3 bases from J, leaving 8 bases between. The CDR3 spans 15 residues. The CDR3 here is CASSQDMRDTGELFF. The CDR3 DNA is TGTGCCAGCAGCCAAGACATGAGGGACACCGGGGAGCTGTTTTTT.

This clone was detected only once. The chain employs TRBV20-1 and TRBJ2-7; TRBD2 matches at 10 bases. Germline CDR1 and CDR2: DFQATT and SNEGSKA (reference sequence). Germline trimming cut 4 bases from V and 1 base from J; bases unmatched to any gene: 7. The CDR3 runs 15 residues. In DNA form, the CDR3 reads TGCAGTGCTATCGCGGGGACTAGCGCATCCTACGAGCAGTACTTC. It codes for CSAIAGTSASYEQYF.

With regard to this clone: At one boundary the junction diverges from the germline segment, which might be a read error. The chain joins TRBV6-2 or TRBV6-3 to TRBJ2-1; TRBD1 might be the D (5 bases). The CDR3 covers 14 residues. Germline values: CDR1 MNHEY, CDR2 SVGEGT. The CDR3 loop is CASSLYSEDNQQFF. In DNA form, the CDR3 reads TGTGCCAGCAGTTTGTACAGCGAGGACAATCAGCAGTTCTTC.

By share, this clone counts as medium-sized. CDR3 nucleotide sequence: TGCAGTGCTAGCCAGAGAGGACTAGCGGGAGATAATGAGCAGTTCTTC. This translates into CSASQRGLAGDNEQFF. The chain couples TRBV20-1 to TRBJ2-1; 13 positions agree with TRBD2. This CDR3 spans 16 amino acids. Germline V gene data show CDR1 as DFQATT and CDR2 as SNEGSKA (reference sequence). V was clipped by 3 bases and J by 7 bases; unmatched bases: 9.

This clone turned up a few times. The rearrangement uses TRBV6-2 or TRBV6-3 and TRBJ1-6; TRBD1 matches 7 bases. Trimming took 2 bases from V and 8 from J; bases not matched to a gene: 9. The CDR3 runs 16 residues. Per the germline V gene, CDR1 is MNHEY and CDR2 is SVGEGT. The CDR3 sequence is CASSYGPGQRDSPLHF. The CDR3 nucleotides read TGTGCCAGCAGTTACGGCCCGGGACAGAGGGATTCACCCCTCCACTTT.